These T cell receptor beta chains were read from a single sample in a study of human thymus T cells. The assay was immunoSEQ multiplex PCR, and TCRdb's table has in-frame clones only and misses some. The sample carries under 95,000 clones, roughly 95% recorded once. Sequencing input: thymus tissue. Receptor source: a girl in the first two years of life with a congenital heart defect but otherwise immunologically healthy. The CDR3 runs from the conserved cysteine through the conserved F or W. The D gene is left open where the match is weak. The size entry is marked missing in some rows and otherwise reads once, few, many or a size class.

DNA: TGTGCCAGCAGCCGCAAGAGACTAGCCGGGACCGGGGAGCTGTTTTTT; CDR3: CASSRKRLAGTGELFF; V: TRBV14; D: TRBD2; J: TRBJ2-2; size: .
DNA: TGTGCCAGCAGCCCCCAGCGGGAACAGACCTACAATGAGCAGTTCTTC; CDR3: CASSPQREQTYNEQFF; V: TRBV7-9; D: TRBD2; J: TRBJ2-1; size: .
DNA: TGTGCCAGCAGCCCCAGCCCTACAGGGGGGAGAAATAATGAGCAGTTCTTC; CDR3: CASSPSPTGGRNNEQFF; V: TRBV7-6; D: TRBD1; J: TRBJ2-1; size: .
DNA: TGTGCCAGCAGCTTGGTGAACACTGAAGCTTTCTTT; CDR3: CASSLVNTEAFF; V: TRBV5-4; D: .; J: TRBJ1-1; size: .
DNA: TGTGCCAGCCATTATGACAGTTACAATGAGCAGTTCTTC; CDR3: CASHYDSYNEQFF; V: TRBV18; D: .; J: TRBJ2-1; size: .
DNA: TGTGCCAGCAGCTTAACCAGGACAGGCTATGGCTACACCTTC; CDR3: CASSLTRTGYGYTF; V: TRBV13; D: TRBD1; J: TRBJ1-2; size: .
DNA: TGTGCCAGCAGTGCCCAGCCCAAAGCGGGAGTTTACAATGAGCAGTTCTTC; CDR3: CASSAQPKAGVYNEQFF; V: TRBV28; D: TRBD2; J: TRBJ2-1; size: once
DNA: TGTGCCAGCAGCTCTGGCCCACAGGGAAGCGAGCAGTACTTC; CDR3: CASSSGPQGSEQYF; V: TRBV5-6; D: .; J: TRBJ2-7; size: .
DNA: TGTGCCAGCAGTCCCTGGGCAGGTCCTACTATGAACACTGAAGCTTTCTTT; CDR3: CASSPWAGPTMNTEAFF; V: TRBV6-7; D: .; J: TRBJ1-1; size: once
DNA: TGCAGCGTTGTGCCAGGGGGCCAAGAGACCCAGTACTTC; CDR3: CSVVPGGQETQYF; V: TRBV29-1; D: TRBD1; J: TRBJ2-5; size: .
DNA: TGTGCCAGCAGTTACTCGGGACGGACCTATGGCTACACCTTC; CDR3: CASSYSGRTYGYTF; V: TRBV6-5; D: .; J: TRBJ1-2; size: .
DNA: TGTGCCTGGAGTGTAGTGGGAGGTGGAAACACCATATATTTT; CDR3: CAWSVVGGGNTIYF; V: TRBV30; D: .; J: TRBJ1-3; size: .
DNA: TGTGCTAGTGGTTTTAACCCGGTGTCGGGGGACTCACTGCCCTGCAATCAGCCCCAGCATTTT; CDR3: CASGFNPVSGDSLPCNQPQHF; V: TRBV12-5; D: .; J: TRBJ1-5; size: .
DNA: TGTGCCAGCAGCGTAGAAGGTAGCGGGAGGGCAAATGAGCAGTTCTTC; CDR3: CASSVEGSGRANEQFF; V: TRBV9; D: TRBD2; J: TRBJ2-1; size: once
DNA: TGTGCCAGCAGCCCCGATTCGTCGGCCATGAAAAGCACAGATACGCAGTATTTT; CDR3: CASSPDSSAMKSTDTQYF; V: TRBV5-6; D: .; J: TRBJ2-3; size: .
DNA: TGTGCCGCAGACCCAGGCGCGCCGTACAATGAGCAGTTCTTC; CDR3: CAADPGAPYNEQFF; V: TRBV6-1; D: .; J: TRBJ2-1; size: .
DNA: TGTGCCTGGCGCTACGGGACCAGGACAGGGGGCCCCGGGGAGCTGTTTTTT; CDR3: CAWRYGTRTGGPGELFF; V: TRBV30; D: TRBD1; J: TRBJ2-2; size: .
DNA: TGTGCCAGCAGCTTAGGCGACGGAGATACGCAGTATTTT; CDR3: CASSLGDGDTQYF; V: TRBV7-8; D: .; J: TRBJ2-3; size: .
DNA: TGTGCCAGCTCACCAGACCGGAGGGGTTACGGAAACACCATATATTTT; CDR3: CASSPDRRGYGNTIYF; V: TRBV18; D: .; J: TRBJ1-3; size: .
DNA: TGTGCCAGCAGCTTAGCGAGGGACAGATCCTACGAGCAGTACTTC; CDR3: CASSLARDRSYEQYF; V: TRBV7-2; D: TRBD1; J: TRBJ2-7; size: .
DNA: TGTGCCAGCAGCCCCATTCGGGGGATGTTCCAGCCCCAGCATTTT; CDR3: CASSPIRGMFQPQHF; V: TRBV7-2; D: .; J: TRBJ1-5; size: few
DNA: TGTGCCAGCAGCTGGGAAGGCGGGGGCATCACAGATACGCAGTATTTT; CDR3: CASSWEGGGITDTQYF; V: TRBV5-8; D: .; J: TRBJ2-3; size: .
DNA: TGTGCCAGCAGCTTAAATAAAGGGGGTTCCTACAATGAGCAGTTCTTC; CDR3: CASSLNKGGSYNEQFF; V: TRBV7-9; D: .; J: TRBJ2-1; size: .
DNA: TGTGCCAGCAGTTTGGTTAGCGGGAGGAAGAATGAGCAGTTCTTC; CDR3: CASSLVSGRKNEQFF; V: TRBV28; D: TRBD2; J: TRBJ2-1; size: .
DNA: TGTGCCAGCAGCACCCGGACTAGCGGGAGCCAAGAGACCCAGTACTTC; CDR3: CASSTRTSGSQETQYF; V: TRBV7-2; D: TRBD2; J: TRBJ2-5; size: .
DNA: TGTGCCTGGACAACCCGGGTCCCTGGCTACACCTTC; CDR3: CAWTTRVPGYTF; V: TRBV30; D: .; J: TRBJ1-2; size: .
DNA: TGCGCCAGCAGCCAAGTCCCAGGTTTCCGCTATGGCTACACCTTC; CDR3: CASSQVPGFRYGYTF; V: TRBV4-1; D: .; J: TRBJ1-2; size: .
DNA: TGTGCCAGCAGCTTAGCCGGTTGGCCGAGGGAGCTGTTTTTT; CDR3: CASSLAGWPRELFF; V: TRBV7-2; D: .; J: TRBJ2-2; size: .
DNA: TGTGCCAGCAGCTCCCGATCGGGCCACTATAGCAATCAGCCCCAGCATTTT; CDR3: CASSSRSGHYSNQPQHF; V: TRBV5-8; D: .; J: TRBJ1-5; size: .
DNA: TGCGCCAGCAGCCTCCGGGACGGGGGATACTACGAGCAGTACTTC; CDR3: CASSLRDGGYYEQYF; V: TRBV4-1; D: .; J: TRBJ2-7; size: .
DNA: TGTGCCAGCAGCCCTCCAACAGGGGGCGAAAACGAGCAGTACTTC; CDR3: CASSPPTGGENEQYF; V: TRBV9; D: TRBD1; J: TRBJ2-7; size: .
DNA: TGTGCCAGCAGCTGGAGACTAGCCGCAGAAGGCACAGATACGCAGTATTTT; CDR3: CASSWRLAAEGTDTQYF; V: TRBV7-2; D: TRBD2; J: TRBJ2-3; size: .
DNA: TGTGCCAGCAGCCCCCCCGGTCAACTAGCGGGGAGGGACCAGTACTTC; CDR3: CASSPPGQLAGRDQYF; V: TRBV9; D: TRBD2; J: TRBJ2-5; size: .
DNA: TGTGCCAGCAGTGAATGCAGTAATAGCAATCAGCCCCAGCATTTT; CDR3: CASSECSNSNQPQHF; V: TRBV2; D: .; J: TRBJ1-5; size: .
DNA: TGTGCCAGCAGTGAAAACAGGGCGAACACCGGGGAGCTGTTTTTT; CDR3: CASSENRANTGELFF; V: TRBV25-1; D: .; J: TRBJ2-2; size: .
DNA: TGTGCCTGGAGTGTACAGGGCCAGGGAGGGGCCAACGTCCTGACTTTC; CDR3: CAWSVQGQGGANVLTF; V: TRBV30; D: .; J: TRBJ2-6; size: .
DNA: TGTGCCAGCAGCTCCACCGACAAGGGGACTGAAGCTTTCTTT; CDR3: CASSSTDKGTEAFF; V: TRBV14; D: .; J: TRBJ1-1; size: once
DNA: TGTGCCAGCAGTTACCCTCGCACTGAAGCTTTCTTT; CDR3: CASSYPRTEAFF; V: TRBV6-6; D: .; J: TRBJ1-1; size: .
DNA: TGCGCCAGCAGCCAAGTATGGGACAAATATAGCAATCAGCCCCAGCATTTT; CDR3: CASSQVWDKYSNQPQHF; V: TRBV4-1; D: .; J: TRBJ1-5; size: .
DNA: TGCAGCGTTGGGACCTTGAGGAGCACAGATACGCAGTATTTT; CDR3: CSVGTLRSTDTQYF; V: TRBV29-1; D: .; J: TRBJ2-3; size: .
DNA: TGTGCCAGCAGCGTAGATCGCCTAGCGGGAGGAGGCTACAATGAGCAGTTCTTC; CDR3: CASSVDRLAGGGYNEQFF; V: TRBV9; D: TRBD2; J: TRBJ2-1; size: .
DNA: TGTGCCAGCAGCTTAGTGGAGCCGGACCCGTCAGGTACGCAGTATTTT; CDR3: CASSLVEPDPSGTQYF; V: TRBV11-2; D: .; J: TRBJ2-3; size: .